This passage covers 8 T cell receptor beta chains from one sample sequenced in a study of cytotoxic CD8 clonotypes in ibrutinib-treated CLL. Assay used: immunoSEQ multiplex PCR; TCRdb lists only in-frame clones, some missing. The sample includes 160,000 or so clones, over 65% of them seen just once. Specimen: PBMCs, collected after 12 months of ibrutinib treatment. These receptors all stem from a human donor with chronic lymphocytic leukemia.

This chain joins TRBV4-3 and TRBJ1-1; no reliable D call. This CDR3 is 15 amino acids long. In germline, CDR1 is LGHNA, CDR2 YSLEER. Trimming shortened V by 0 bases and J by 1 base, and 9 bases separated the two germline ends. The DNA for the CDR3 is TGCGCCAGCAGCCAAGATCCGGGGTCGAACACTGAAGCTTTCTTT. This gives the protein CASSQDPGSNTEAFF.

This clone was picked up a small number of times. CDR3 DNA sequence: TGTGCCAGCAGCGTTAAAGGGACGGATCAGCCCCAGCATTTT. Translating gives CASSVKGTDQPQHF. This chain links TRBV9 with TRBJ1-5, with D maybe TRBD1 (5 bases). The CDR3 length is 14 residues. V lost 2 bases and J 5 bases, leaving 11 bases between the germline ends. Germline values: CDR1 SGDLS, CDR2 YYNGEE. The full variable domain, completed using reference TRBV9 and TRBJ1-5, is DSGVTQTPKHLITATGQRVTLRCSPRSGDLSVYWYQQSLDQGLQFLIQYYNGEERAKGNILERFSAQQFPDLHSELNLSSLELGDSALYFCASSVKGTDQPQHFGDGTRLSIL.

For the CDR3, the DNA is TGCGCCAGCAGTATAACTGAACCCTCCTACGAGCAGTACTTC. Amino acids: CASSITEPSYEQYF. The chain has TRBV5-1 and TRBJ2-7; D unclear. The V gene lost 5 bases and the J gene lost 0 bases, with 12 bases spanning the gap. Per the germline V gene, CDR1 is SGHRS and CDR2 is YFSETQ. CDR3 size: 14 residues.

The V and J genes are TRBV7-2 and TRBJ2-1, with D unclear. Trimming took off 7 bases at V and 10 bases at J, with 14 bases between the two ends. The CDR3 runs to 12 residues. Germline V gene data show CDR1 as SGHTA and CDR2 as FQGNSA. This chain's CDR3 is CASTLYRREQFF. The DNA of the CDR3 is TGTGCCAGCACCCTCTATAGACGGGAGCAGTTCTTC.

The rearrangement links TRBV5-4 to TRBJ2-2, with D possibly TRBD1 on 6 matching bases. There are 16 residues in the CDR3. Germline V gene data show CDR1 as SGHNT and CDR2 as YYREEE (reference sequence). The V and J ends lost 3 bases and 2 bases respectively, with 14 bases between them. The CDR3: CASSSLGHFNTGELFF. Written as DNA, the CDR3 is TGTGCCAGCAGCTCGCTGGGACATTTTAACACCGGGGAGCTGTTTTTT.

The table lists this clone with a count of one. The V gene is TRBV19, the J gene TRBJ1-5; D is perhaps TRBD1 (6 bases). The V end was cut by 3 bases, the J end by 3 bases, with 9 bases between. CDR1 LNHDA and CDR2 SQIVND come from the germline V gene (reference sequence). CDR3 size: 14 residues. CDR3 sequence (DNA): TGTGCCAGTAGTATGGACAGCCCCAATCAGCCCCAGCATTTT. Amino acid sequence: CASSMDSPNQPQHF.

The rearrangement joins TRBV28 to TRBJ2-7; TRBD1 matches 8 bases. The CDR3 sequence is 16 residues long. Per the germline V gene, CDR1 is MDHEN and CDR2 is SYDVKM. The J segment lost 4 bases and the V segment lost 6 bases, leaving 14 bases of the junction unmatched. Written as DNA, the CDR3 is TGTGCCAGCAGCCCCCACCGGGACAGGAGGGCTTACGAGCAGTACTTC. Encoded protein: CASSPHRDRRAYEQYF.

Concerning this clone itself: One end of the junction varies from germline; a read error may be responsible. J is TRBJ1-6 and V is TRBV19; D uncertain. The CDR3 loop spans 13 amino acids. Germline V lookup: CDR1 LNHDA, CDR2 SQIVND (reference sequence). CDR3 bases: TGTGCCAGTAGTATTTCCTTTAATTCACCCCTCCACTTT. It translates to CASSISFNSPLHF.